This paragraph covers one T cell receptor beta chain sequence. The target of this receptor is not known. Base qualities are not recorded, but no much larger clone differs from it by a single base. The data originate from a study of control samples from healthy donors and cancer patients (dated by TCRdb to 2020 to 2021). To prepare the library, the immunoSEQ multiplex PCR assay was applied. Entries here come from immuneACCESS through TCRdb and include only in-frame sequences with V and J called. Some clones fail to appear in such tables; in the studies checked, an unresolved V gene covers under half of the shortfall, and the cause of the remainder is unknown. The sample table records roughly 80,000 clones; approximately 90% of these occur just once. The ten largest clonotypes hold around 5.7% of the sample. CDR1 and CDR2, per the germline V gene, are SGHAT and FQNNGV. Including cysteine and phenylalanine, the CDR3 has 13 amino acids. The entry retains the CDR3 DNA only, 39 bases that are in frame from base 1. V loses 5 bases of germline sequence and J loses 7 bases, and the interval between the two ends is 12 bases.

The sequence was collected from a woman aged 45 to 65 in good health. This receptor chain uses TRBV11-2 and TRBJ1-5; the D gene is not confidently resolved. The sequencing sample was made of blood. The DNA sequence reads TGTGCCAGCAGCCCCCAGGTTGACCAGCCCCAGCATTTT. Translated, this is CASSPQVDQPQHF.